This passage covers 27 T cell receptor beta chains from one sample sequenced in a study of graft-versus-host responses after intestinal transplantation. These receptors' antigens are unknown. Method: immunoSEQ multiplex PCR; TCRdb's copy keeps in-frame clones and lacks some. The sample lists just over 40,000 clones, 85% to 95% seen once, with approximately 0.54% in the top ten. The material sequenced was unstimulated CD8+ T cells sorted from spleen or lymph node cells, taken before transplant. The origin of the receptors is a human donor who was the organ donor for an intestinal transplant.

The chain is built from TRBV4-3 and TRBJ2-7; 9 nucleotides align to TRBD1. Looked up from germline, CDR1 is LGHNA and CDR2 is YSLEER. The ends lost 0 bases at V and 4 bases at J; junction bases unmatched: 7. CDR3 length equals 16 residues. The CDR3 sequence: CASSQDSGTGMYEQYF. The CDR3 nucleotides are TGCGCCAGCAGCCAAGATTCCGGGACAGGGATGTACGAGCAGTACTTC.

CDR3 residues: CASSENGLGSPFSYEQYF. In DNA form, the CDR3 reads TGTGCCAGCAGTGAAAACGGTCTGGGCTCACCCTTCTCCTACGAGCAGTACTTC. This sequence joins TRBV2 and TRBJ2-7; D gene uncertain. V gave up 2 bases and J gave up 0 bases, with 20 bases separating them. Germline V gene lookup returns CDR1 SNHLY and CDR2 FYNNEI. This CDR3 comprises 18 residues.

The rearrangement joins TRBV30 to TRBJ2-1; no firm D call. Germline V gives CDR1 GTSNPN, CDR2 SVGIG (reference sequence). V lost 5 bases and J 2 bases, leaving 16 bases between the germline ends. CDR3 size: 15 residues. This CDR3 reads CAWRSDPDTYNEQFF. The CDR3 DNA reads as TGTGCCTGGCGGTCCGACCCCGACACCTACAATGAGCAGTTCTTC.

The chain couples TRBV27 to TRBJ1-1; D is perhaps TRBD1 (6 bases). V lost 0 bases and J 2 bases, leaving 13 bases between the germline ends. The CDR3 covers 16 residues. Germline V gene lookup returns CDR1 MNHEY and CDR2 SMNVEV (reference sequence). CDR3 DNA: TGTGCCAGCAGTTTATCCACAGTAGGGGGAAACACTGAAGCTTTCTTT. Its protein is CASSLSTVGGNTEAFF.

The rearrangement joins TRBV23-1 to TRBJ1-4; 8 bases align to TRBD1. TRBV23-1 is marked as an open reading frame, function uncertain. This CDR3 region has 13 residues. With 6 bases clipped from V and 7 bases from J, the junction kept 4 bases outside the gene matches. As DNA, the CDR3 is TGCGCCAGCAGACAGGGGGGCGCTGAAAAACTGTTTTTT. Translated: CASRQGGAEKLFF.

This clone is a singleton in its sample. V is TRBV27 and J is TRBJ1-1; D ambiguous. The CDR3 is 14 amino acids. The germline V gene has CDR1 MNHEY and CDR2 SMNVEV (reference sequence). Trimming pared 0 bases from V and 1 base from J, leaving 6 bases between. The CDR3 sequence is CASSLSWGNTEAFF. CDR3 nucleotides: TGTGCCAGCAGTTTATCGTGGGGGAACACTGAAGCTTTCTTT.

This clone occurred once. The junction departs from germline at one end; a sequencing error may be responsible. This chain links TRBV19 with TRBJ2-1, with 9 bases lining up with TRBD1. The V gene's germline CDR1 is LNHDA and CDR2 SQIVND (reference sequence). This CDR3 contains 13 residues. The CDR3 loop reads CASSIGAGTGRIF. CDR3 sequence (DNA): TGTGCCAGTAGTATAGGGGCCGGGACAGGGAGAATCTTC. The variable domain in full, with the rest retrieved from reference TRBV19 and TRBJ2-1, is DGGITQSPKYLFRKEGQNVTLSCEQNLNHDAMYWYRQDPGQGLRLIYYSQIVNDFQKGDIAEGYSVSREKKESFPLTVTSAQKNPTAFYLCASSIGAGTGRIFGPGTRLTVL.

This sequence joins TRBV21-1 and TRBJ1-4; the table calls TRBD1, which could not be checked here. TRBV21-1 is noted as a pseudogene. The CDR3 is 15 amino acids. CDR3 amino acids: CASRGQFATNEKLFF. As DNA, the CDR3 is TGTGCCAGCAGGGGACAGTTTGCAACTAATGAAAAACTGTTTTTT.

The genes are TRBV6-1 and TRBJ2-3; TRBD2 matches 10 bases. With 4 bases clipped from V and 3 bases from J, the junction kept 7 bases outside the gene matches. Germline CDR1 reads MNHNS; CDR2 reads SASEGT. The CDR3 length is 16 residues. Written as DNA, the CDR3 is TGTGCCAGCAGTGCCCTAGCGGGGGATGGTACAGATACGCAGTATTTT. Translated, it gives CASSALAGDGTDTQYF.

CDR3 amino acids: CASNQLGQGEKLFF. The CDR3 DNA sequence: TGTGCCAGCAATCAGCTAGGACAGGGTGAAAAACTGTTTTTT. The gene calls are TRBV7-9 and TRBJ1-4; 8 bases agree with TRBD1. The CDR3 loop spans 14 amino acids. The germline V gene encodes CDR1 SEHNR and CDR2 FQNEAQ (reference sequence). With 7 bases clipped from V and 7 bases from J, the junction kept 8 bases outside the gene matches.

This chain links TRBV9 with TRBJ2-5; tentatively, D is TRBD2 (6 bases). CDR1 and CDR2 from the germline V gene are SGDLS and YYNGEE. The CDR3 covers 13 residues. V was pared by 3 bases and J by 5 bases, with 11 bases between. The CDR3 bases are TGTGCCAGCAGCGCCGCCAGCGGGGAGACCCAGTACTTC. Translation: CASSAASGETQYF.

The chain recombines TRBV7-8 with TRBJ2-5, with a weak D call TRBD1 (6 bases). The V end was cut by 2 bases, the J end by 3 bases, with 7 bases between. Looked up from germline, CDR1 is SGHVS and CDR2 is FQNEAQ. The CDR3 covers 13 residues. CDR3 sequence: CASSLWTEETQYF. CDR3 bases: TGTGCCAGCAGCTTATGGACAGAAGAGACCCAGTACTTC.

This chain joins TRBV29-1 and TRBJ2-3, with 10 positions matching TRBD2. Per germline, CDR1 SQVTM and CDR2 ANQGSEA. Losses at the gene ends were 5 bases for V and 4 bases for J; bases not matched to a gene: 6. The CDR3 loop spans 14 amino acids. The CDR3: CSVRGSGGPDTQYF. CDR3 DNA sequence: TGCAGCGTTAGGGGTAGCGGGGGGCCAGATACGCAGTATTTT.

J is TRBJ2-3 and V is TRBV7-6; D is unresolved. Trimming removed 0 bases from V and 4 bases from J, with 11 bases in between. This CDR3 comprises 15 residues. CDR1 and CDR2 (germline): SGHVS, FNYEAQ. The CDR3 is CASSLAGSLADTQYF. The CDR3 DNA is TGTGCCAGCAGCTTAGCGGGTTCTCTCGCAGATACGCAGTATTTT.

The J gene is TRBJ2-1, the V gene TRBV25-1, with 8 nucleotides matching TRBD2. The ends lost 0 bases at V and 8 bases at J; junction bases unmatched: 6. CDR3 length: 15 residues. Germline values: CDR1 MGHDK, CDR2 SYGVNS. The CDR3 spells CASSEYLAGGDEQFF. The CDR3, as DNA: TGTGCCAGCAGTGAATATCTGGCGGGGGGAGATGAGCAGTTCTTC.

The rearrangement joins TRBV18 to TRBJ2-5, with 9 nucleotides matching TRBD1. V was pared by 3 bases and J by 4 bases, with 9 bases of the junction left unmatched. Germline values: CDR1 KGHSH, CDR2 LQKENI. The CDR3 contains 16 residues. CDR3 protein: CASSPALTGGRETQYF. The CDR3, as DNA: TGTGCCAGCTCACCCGCCTTGACAGGGGGTCGAGAGACCCAGTACTTC.

The chain is built from TRBV13 and TRBJ1-2; D is ambiguous. The CDR3 extends over 13 amino acids. Trimming took 0 bases from V and 5 from J, leaving 7 bases between them. CDR1 PRHDT and CDR2 FYEKMQ come from the germline V gene (reference sequence). The CDR3 bases are TGTGCCAGCAGCTTAGGGGGTTCGTATGGCTACACCTTC. This gives the protein CASSLGGSYGYTF.

The chain is built from TRBV28 and TRBJ1-2, with a weak D call TRBD1 (6 bases). V was trimmed by 5 bases and J by 2 bases, leaving 18 bases between them. This CDR3 spans 16 amino acids. Per the germline V gene, CDR1 is MDHEN and CDR2 is SYDVKM. The CDR3 here is CASSVLQGQYNYGYTF. Here the CDR3 DNA reads TGTGCCAGCAGTGTCCTACAGGGCCAATACAACTATGGCTACACCTTC.

J is TRBJ1-5 and V is TRBV4-1; 8 positions match TRBD1. CDR3 length equals 14 residues. The germline CDR1 and CDR2 sequences are MGHRA and YSYEKL. The J segment lost 2 bases and the V segment lost 5 bases, leaving 2 bases of the junction unmatched. CDR3 DNA sequence: TGCGCCAGCAGCTCGGGACAGGGCAATCAGCCCCAGCATTTT. The encoded protein is CASSSGQGNQPQHF.

The rearrangement links TRBV11-2 to TRBJ1-6, with D maybe TRBD1 (5 bases). Trimming took off 6 bases at V and 10 bases at J, with 16 bases between the two ends. The CDR3 length is 14 residues. Germline loops: CDR1 SGHAT, CDR2 FQNNGV. The CDR3 coding sequence is TGTGCCAGCAGTATCGCGGGGGAAGGGTCACCCCTCCACTTT. Encoded protein: CASSIAGEGSPLHF.

The V call is TRBV7-2, the J call TRBJ1-6, with 7 bases aligning to TRBD1. The length of the CDR3 is 18 residues. The germline V gene has CDR1 SGHTA and CDR2 FQGNSA. V was clipped by 4 bases and J by 7 bases; unmatched bases: 16. The CDR3 nucleotides read TGTGCCAGCAGCTCTTACTATTACGACGGGACAGAAAATTCACCCCTCCACTTT. Translated: CASSSYYYDGTENSPLHF.

The gene calls are TRBV19 and TRBJ2-1; the D is unclear. The V end was cut by 7 bases, the J end by 1 base, with 11 bases between. CDR3 size: 14 residues. Germline V gene sequence: CDR1 LNHDA, CDR2 SQIVND (reference sequence). The CDR3, as DNA: TGTGCCAGTACCCTTTCGGGTTCCTACAATGAGCAGTTCTTC. It codes for CASTLSGSYNEQFF.

The genes are TRBV4-3 and TRBJ2-7; TRBD2 matches 12 bases. The CDR3 spans 15 residues. CDR1 and CDR2 (germline): LGHNA, YSLEER. V dropped 3 bases and J dropped 5; count of bases not matched to a gene: 5. The CDR3 DNA reads as TGCGCCAGCAGCCACCGCCCTAGCGGGGGGGACGAGCAGTACTTC. It is translated as CASSHRPSGGDEQYF.

The chain employs TRBV7-6 and TRBJ2-3; no clear D gene. Trimming cost V 4 bases and J 2 bases, with 10 bases left between them. The CDR3 extends over 14 amino acids. The germline V gene has CDR1 SGHVS and CDR2 FNYEAQ. CDR3 residues: CASSYSKNTDTQYF. DNA for the CDR3: TGTGCCAGCAGCTATAGCAAGAACACAGATACGCAGTATTTT.

The chain links TRBV6-1 to TRBJ2-5, with 10 bases matching TRBD1. The CDR3 runs 13 residues. The trim removed 6 bases at V and 3 bases at J, leaving 1 base unmatched. The germline V gene has CDR1 MNHNS and CDR2 SASEGT. The CDR3 coding sequence is TGTGCCAGCAGCGGGACAGGGGAAGAGACCCAGTACTTC. Translating gives CASSGTGEETQYF.

This clone was detected only once. The chain carries TRBV5-6 and TRBJ2-7; no clear D. The CDR3 length is 14 residues. The germline V and J ends were trimmed by 3 bases and 0 bases, with 10 bases remaining between them. Germline lookup yields CDR1 SGHDT and CDR2 YYEEEE. The chain's CDR3 is CASSSSRFSYEQYF. CDR3 bases: TGTGCCAGCAGCTCGTCTCGGTTCTCCTACGAGCAGTACTTC.

In DNA form, the CDR3 reads TGTGCCAGCACAGACAGGTACGAGCAGTACTTC. This codes for CASTDRYEQYF. The V call is TRBV2, the J call TRBJ2-7, with D possibly TRBD1 on 6 matching bases. The ends were cut back, 7 bases at V and 4 bases at J, with 8 bases in the middle. This CDR3 is built from 11 residues. Germline CDR1 SNHLY, CDR2 FYNNEI.